This T cell receptor (beta chain) is from a study of regulatory T cells in long-lasting Graves disease. Described time point: newly diagnosed GD, antithyroid drugs for less than 3 months. Preparation of the TCR library used RNA extracted from PBMCs. The CDR3 has 15 amino acids. V lost 0 bases and J lost 5; bases outside the gene matches: 4. Germline CDR1 MGHRA, CDR2 YSYEKL. Combining iRepertoire HTBI primers with Arm-PCR of CDR3 regions, the authors built TCR beta libraries. TCRdb redid the calling of the multiplex PCR reads with MiXCR, one entry per CDR3 protein. The sample lists 350,000 to 500,000 distinct CDR3 sequences; approximately 14% were seen once. This sample was also put to use in a study of T cells in Graves' hyperthyroidism and ophthalmopathy.

The source of this sequence is a woman aged 45-65 years with Graves disease. The chain couples TRBV4-1 to TRBJ2-3; TRBD2 agrees at 8 bases. The input for sequencing was peripheral blood mononuclear cells (PBMCs), taken at new diagnosis, from a patient treated with antithyroid drugs. This CDR3 reads CASSQDPAGVDTQYF. For the CDR3, the DNA is TGCGCCAGCAGCCAAGATCCAGCGGGAGTAGATACGCAGTATTTT.